This T cell receptor (beta chain) was captured in a study of blood T cell repertoires in COVID-19. Study overall: Acute and convalescent COVID-19 samples came from the United States, Italy and Spain.

The CDR3 is made up of 15 amino acids. Looked up from germline, CDR1 is MGHRA and CDR2 is YSYEKL. The V end lost 0 bases, the J end lost 6 bases, and 12 bases lay between the germline ends. Profiling relied on immunoSEQ multiplex PCR, and the TCRdb table lists in-frame clones only, not all of them. The sample lists fewer than 350,000 clones; roughly 93% were seen once. The sample comprised PBMCs or T cells enriched from blood (not recorded which). This chain uses TRBV4-1 with TRBJ1-5; tentative D call: TRBD1 (5 bases). The receptor was isolated from a woman in her 40s with acute COVID-19. The CDR3 protein is CASSQEFGGRQPQHF. The CDR3 DNA reads as TGCGCCAGCAGCCAAGAATTCGGGGGACGTCAGCCCCAGCATTTT.